These 25 T cell receptor beta chains were sequenced from one sample in a study of breast tumors, draining lymph nodes, adjacent tissues. Axillary draining lymph nodes of breast cancer patients supplied the node samples. TCRdb reprocessed the multiplex PCR reads with MiXCR, giving one entry per CDR3 protein. The sample has roughly 260,000 distinct CDR3 sequences; around 30% are singletons. The sequencing sample was made of axillary lymph node tissue. These receptors were obtained from a female donor with breast cancer. Some clones in this sample may be carry-over from other donors' samples.

On this clonotype itself: This sequence may be a read error, since a much larger clone differs from it by one base. This is likely a read error, given that the CDR3 carries no conserved phenylalanine or tryptophan at its end. The rearrangement joins TRBV11-2 to TRBJ2-7; 11 bases agree with TRBD1. The CDR3 spans 15 residues. The trim removed 1 base at V and 6 bases at J, leaving 5 bases unmatched. The germline CDR1 and CDR2 sequences are SGHAT and FQNNGV. CDR3 bases: TGTGCCAGCAGCTTAGGAGCGGGACAGGGGGTCGAGCAGTACCTC. This codes for CASSLGAGQGVEQYL.

This clonotype was counted ten times or more. The chain uses TRBV5-1 and TRBJ1-4, with TRBD1 identical over 8 bases. Losses at the gene ends were 0 bases for V and 0 bases for J; bases not matched to a gene: 7. Germline CDR1 and CDR2: SGHRS and YFSETQ. This CDR3 comprises 18 residues. The CDR3 coding sequence is TGCGCCAGCAGCTTGGCAGGGGGCGGTTCGGCAACTAATGAAAAACTGTTTTTT. The encoded protein is CASSLAGGGSATNEKLFF.

This clonotype has more than one count but fewer than ten. This may stem from a read error, because a much larger clone lies one nucleotide away. The conserved phenylalanine or tryptophan normally closing the CDR3 is absent here, so this likely arose from a read error. This rearrangement joins TRBV20-1 to TRBJ2-3; D remains ambiguous. The V gene lost 8 bases and the J gene lost 2 bases, with 5 bases spanning the gap. This CDR3 has 10 amino acids. Looked up from germline, CDR1 is DFQATT and CDR2 is SNEGSKA (reference sequence). This chain's CDR3 is CSPLTDTQYS. DNA for the CDR3: TGCAGTCCGCTCACAGATACGCAGTATTCT.

This clonotype appeared many times. The CDR3 bases are TGTGCCACCAGTGATTATAGGGATTACAGGGTTCAGTACTTC. This translates into CATSDYRDYRVQYF. The chain couples TRBV24-1 to TRBJ2-4; D perhaps matches TRBD1 (6 bases). Trimming stripped 2 bases from V and 11 bases from J, with 15 bases between. This CDR3 has 14 residues. CDR1 and CDR2 from the germline V gene are KGHDR and SFDVKD.

This clonotype was seen ten or more times. The chain carries TRBV20-1 and TRBJ2-3; the D gene is possibly TRBD1 (5 bases). The CDR3 runs to 14 residues. The germline V gene has CDR1 DFQATT and CDR2 SNEGSKA (reference sequence). Trimming took 1 base from V and 3 from J, leaving 11 bases between them. CDR3 sequence (DNA): TGCAGTGCTAGAGGGCCGACAGAAACAGATACGCAGTATTTT. Residues: CSARGPTETDTQYF.

The chain carries TRBV20-1 and TRBJ2-4; 7 bases are shared with TRBD2. This CDR3 has 15 amino acids. CDR1 and CDR2 from the germline V gene are DFQATT and SNEGSKA (reference sequence). The junction had 5 bases not matched to a gene; V was cut back by 0 bases and J by 3 bases. The CDR3 coding sequence is TGCAGTGCTAGAGATCGGCTAGCGGTCAAAAACATTCAGTACTTC. This gives the protein CSARDRLAVKNIQYF.

With respect to this clonotype: Sequence at one end of the junction differs from germline and may be a read error. V usage is TRBV20-1 and J usage is TRBJ1-1; TRBD1 aligns across 9 bases. The CDR3 length is 15 residues. Per germline, CDR1 DFQATT and CDR2 SNEGSKA (reference sequence). The CDR3 sequence: CGAPEQGALTTEAFF. As DNA, the CDR3 is TGCGGTGCCCCTGAACAGGGGGCGCTTACCACTGAAGCTTTCTTT.

There are many counts of this clonotype. The V call is TRBV14, the J call TRBJ2-5; 11 bases are a match to TRBD2. The junction had 9 bases not matched to a gene; V was cut back by 4 bases and J by 2 bases. This CDR3 contains 17 residues. Germline V gives CDR1 SGHDN, CDR2 FVKESK. CDR3 sequence: CASSPLTSGRKQETQYF. DNA for the CDR3: TGTGCCAGCAGCCCCCTCACTAGCGGGAGAAAACAAGAGACCCAGTACTTC.

On this clonotype: One end of the junction varies from germline; a read error may be responsible. CDR3 region: CASSLSGRGYNEQPF. CDR3 sequence (DNA): TGTGCCAGCAGCCTTAGCGGGAGAGGCTACAATGAGCAGCCCTTC. The chain combines TRBV7-2 with TRBJ2-1; 9 nucleotides match TRBD2. This CDR3 spans 15 amino acids. CDR1 is SGHTA and CDR2 is FQGNSA in the germline V gene.

Worth noting for this clonotype: A read error may be the cause here, since a much bigger clone is one base away. The chain carries TRBV12-3 or TRBV12-4 and TRBJ2-1, with a tentative D call TRBD2 (6 bases). This CDR3 has 15 amino acids. CDR3 DNA: TGTGCCAGCAGTTTAATGGGACTCTCCTACAATGAGCAGCTCTTC. It codes for CASSLMGLSYNEQLF.

Many counts were recorded for this clonotype. The gene calls are TRBV6-1 and TRBJ1-4, with TRBD1 identical over 8 bases. Germline lookup yields CDR1 MNHNS and CDR2 SASEGT. CDR3 length: 16 residues. V lost 6 bases to trimming and J lost 8 bases; unmatched junction nucleotides: 14. The CDR3 protein is CASRSTGGWLKEKLFF. In DNA form, the CDR3 reads TGTGCCAGCAGAAGTACAGGGGGGTGGTTGAAAGAAAAACTGTTTTTT.

The sample holds many counts of this clonotype. This chain joins TRBV6-5 and TRBJ1-2, with D possibly being TRBD1 (5 bases). The germline CDR1 and CDR2 sequences are MNHEY and SVGAGI. CDR3 length equals 15 residues. Trimming took 4 bases from V and 2 from J, leaving 14 bases between them. The CDR3 loop reads CASSLKTGPNYGYTF. CDR3 nucleotides: TGTGCCAGCAGTTTGAAGACGGGACCGAACTATGGCTACACCTTC.

In its sample, this clonotype was seen many times. This rearrangement joins TRBV12-3 or TRBV12-4 to TRBJ1-6; tentative D call: TRBD1 (5 bases). Trimming removed 5 bases from V and 10 bases from J, with 18 bases in between. The CDR3 contains 15 residues. The CDR3 spells CASSGGRESRSPLHF. The CDR3 bases are TGTGCCAGCAGTGGGGGTAGGGAAAGTCGATCACCCCTCCACTTT.

This clonotype has ten or more counts. The genes are TRBV7-9 and TRBJ2-3; perhaps TRBD1 as D (5 bases). The germline V gene encodes CDR1 SEHNR and CDR2 FQNEAQ (reference sequence). This CDR3 is built from 18 residues. V lost 1 base, J lost 3 bases, and 20 bases lay in between. CDR3 in DNA: TGTGCCAGCAGCTTAGATAGGGGCCGGCCCCGGTTTACAGATACGCAGTATTTT. Its protein is CASSLDRGRPRFTDTQYF.

This clonotype was seen a few times. Given a much more abundant clone one base away, this may be a read error. The chain combines TRBV5-4 with TRBJ2-1; TRBD2 is a possible D gene (6 bases). The CDR3 is 15 amino acids. Germline-derived CDR1 and CDR2 are SGHNT and YYREEE (reference sequence). Trimming removed 3 bases at V and 7 bases at J, with 17 bases between. This CDR3 reads CASSSQRAGRNEQFF. CDR3 sequence (DNA): TGTGCCAGCAGCTCACAGCGGGCGGGCCGTAATGAGCAGTTCTTC.

This clonotype has a count of ten or more. The chain couples TRBV20-1 to TRBJ2-1; D is uncertain. The germline V gene has CDR1 DFQATT and CDR2 SNEGSKA (reference sequence). The CDR3 spans 13 residues. V was shortened by 4 bases and J by 3 bases, with 10 bases between the two germline ends. CDR3 in DNA: TGCAGTGCTATTGGTCGAAACTACAATGAGCAGTTCTTC. The encoded protein is CSAIGRNYNEQFF.

The chain uses TRBV12-3 or TRBV12-4 and TRBJ2-2; TRBD1 matches 7 bases. Trimming removed 1 base from V and 6 bases from J; junction bases left unmatched: 5. The CDR3 is 15 residues long. Here the CDR3 DNA reads TGTGCCAGCAGTTTAGACCCTACAGGGGCCGGGGAGCTGTTTTTT. It codes for CASSLDPTGAGELFF.

The rearrangement links TRBV30 to TRBJ1-6; 7 nucleotides line up with TRBD1. J gave up 0 bases and V 2 bases, and 10 bases lay outside the gene matches. CDR1 and CDR2 (germline): GTSNPN, SVGIG (reference sequence). The CDR3 covers 18 residues. CDR3 region: CAWSTRQGVSSYNSPLHF. CDR3 sequence (DNA): TGTGCCTGGAGTACGCGACAGGGCGTGAGCTCCTATAATTCACCCCTCCACTTT.

This clonotype was observed a few times. This may be a read error: a much more frequent sequence differs by one nucleotide. Likely a read error: the CDR3 ends without its conserved phenylalanine or tryptophan. The chain links TRBV5-5 to TRBJ2-3, with D possibly being TRBD1 (5 bases). Between the trimmed V and J ends, which lost 6 bases and 0 bases, there was a span of 17 bases. Per the germline V gene, CDR1 is SGHKS and CDR2 is YYEKEE (reference sequence). The CDR3 extends over 16 amino acids. The CDR3 reads CASTTSYRISTDTQYS. For the CDR3, the DNA is TGTGCCAGCACCACCTCCTACAGGATCAGCACAGATACGCAGTATTCT.

As to this clonotype: Being one base from a much bigger clone, this may be a read error. The V gene is TRBV11-2, the J gene TRBJ2-5; TRBD1 aligns across 9 bases. Germline CDR1 SGHAT, CDR2 FQNNGV. The CDR3 contains 14 residues. With 5 bases clipped from V and 5 bases from J, the junction kept 6 bases outside the gene matches. The CDR3 region is CASSTGTGRETQYF. The CDR3 DNA reads as TGTGCCAGCAGCACTGGGACAGGGAGGGAGACCCAGTACTTC. The full variable domain, its missing parts supplied by reference TRBV11-2 and TRBJ2-5, is EAGVAQSPRYKIIEKRQSVAFWCNPISGHATLYWYQQILGQGPKLLIQFQNNGVVDDSQLPKDRFSAERLKGVDSTLKIQPAKLEDSAVYLCASSTGTGRETQYFGPGTRLLVL.

This clonotype was counted at least ten times. V gene TRBV5-1 combines with J gene TRBJ2-1; D unresolved. The CDR3 extends over 15 amino acids. Trimming stripped 7 bases from V and 4 bases from J, with 18 bases between. Germline V gene lookup returns CDR1 SGHRS and CDR2 YFSETQ. The CDR3 is CASLPSTTPYNEQFF. The CDR3 nucleotides read TGCGCCAGCTTACCCTCAACGACACCATACAATGAGCAGTTCTTC.

In the case of this clonotype: A much larger clonotype is one base distant, so this may be a read error. A read error is likely, as this CDR3 ends without the conserved phenylalanine or tryptophan. V usage is TRBV11-3 and J usage is TRBJ2-7; no definite D call. The ends were cut back, 5 bases at V and 0 bases at J, with 11 bases in the middle. Germline lookup yields CDR1 SGHNT and CDR2 YENEEA. CDR3 length: 14 residues. The CDR3 here is CASSLSFYSYEQYL. Here the CDR3 DNA reads TGTGCCAGCAGCCTCTCCTTCTACTCCTACGAGCAGTACCTC.

This clonotype was seen more than once but under ten times. The chain has TRBV19 and TRBJ2-7; D unclear. Trimming stripped 3 bases from V and 5 bases from J, with 17 bases between. The CDR3 is made up of 15 amino acids. Looked up from germline, CDR1 is LNHDA and CDR2 is SQIVND (reference sequence). The CDR3 nucleotides are TGTGCCAGTAGTATGGTCCTTCTTGGGGTCAACGAGCAGTACTTC. This gives the protein CASSMVLLGVNEQYF.

Worth noting for this clonotype: A single base separates this from a much larger clone, so it may be a read error. The chain combines TRBV7-3 with TRBJ2-5, with TRBD2 identical over 10 bases. Germline-derived CDR1 and CDR2 are SGHTA and FQGTGA. This CDR3 comprises 15 residues. The CDR3 reads CASSFLAGEQETQHF. CDR3 coding DNA: TGTGCCAGCAGCTTCCTAGCGGGAGAACAAGAGACCCAGCACTTC.

This clonotype was detected ten times or more. The chain recombines TRBV11-3 with TRBJ2-1, with D hard to call. V lost 2 bases, J lost 4 bases, and 12 bases lay in between. Germline V gene data show CDR1 as SGHNT and CDR2 as YENEEA. The CDR3 consists of 15 residues. CDR3 amino acids: CASSLYGDEYNEQFF. Here the CDR3 DNA reads TGTGCCAGCAGCTTATACGGCGATGAGTACAATGAGCAGTTCTTC.